The 29 T cell receptor beta chains reported below all come from one sample, sequenced in a study of T cell responses to AZD1222 COVID-19 vaccine. The data were produced by immunoSEQ multiplex PCR, yet TCRdb's version contains in-frame clones alone and is incomplete. The table lists tens of thousands of clones, roughly 87% of them singletons, with approximately 30% in the top ten. This material consisted of peripheral blood, taken 28 days after the second AZD1222 dose. The receptors stem from an adult who received the AZD1222 COVID-19 vaccine.

The V call is TRBV18, the J call TRBJ2-3, with TRBD2 identical over 12 bases. This CDR3 is 20 amino acids long. Germline V CDR1 and CDR2: KGHSH, LQKENI. The trim removed 1 base at V and 4 bases at J, leaving 15 bases unmatched. CDR3 DNA sequence: TGTGCCAGCTCACCACGGGCACAGGGGAGGACTAGCGGGATCTCAGATACGCAGTATTTT. This sequence encodes CASSPRAQGRTSGISDTQYF. Complete variable domain (other parts from reference TRBV18 and TRBJ2-3): NAGVMQNPRHLVRRRGQEARLRCSPMKGHSHVYWYRQLPEEGLKFMVYLQKENIIDESGMPKERFSAEFPKEGPSILRIQQVVRGDSAAYFCASSPRAQGRTSGISDTQYFGPGTRLTVL.

V and J are TRBV19 and TRBJ2-5, with D maybe TRBD2 (6 bases). Trimming shortened V by 6 bases and J by 2 bases, and 10 bases separated the two germline ends. The CDR3 runs 13 residues. Per the germline V gene, CDR1 is LNHDA and CDR2 is SQIVND (reference sequence). CDR3 sequence reads: CASSQTRQETQYF. CDR3 bases: TGTGCCAGTAGCCAGACTAGGCAAGAGACCCAGTACTTC.

This rearrangement joins TRBV4-1 to TRBJ2-3, with D perhaps matching TRBD2 (5 bases). CDR1 and CDR2 from the germline V gene are MGHRA and YSYEKL. This CDR3 region has 16 residues. V gave up 2 bases and J gave up 1 base, with 13 bases separating them. In nucleotides, the CDR3 is TGCGCCAGCAGCCAATCAGGACTCGCCGGCACAGATACGCAGTATTTT. It encodes CASSQSGLAGTDTQYF.

The chain recombines TRBV12-3 or TRBV12-4 with TRBJ1-1; D is undetermined. The CDR3 has 13 residues. V was cut by 3 bases and J by 1 base, with 6 bases left in between. In nucleotides, the CDR3 is TGTGCCAGCAGTTTGGATGGGAACACTGAAGCTTTCTTT. Its translation is CASSLDGNTEAFF.

This chain links TRBV7-9 with TRBJ1-2, with unresolved D. V was shortened by 3 bases and J by 1 base, with 6 bases between the two germline ends. The CDR3 is 13 residues long. Germline V CDR1 and CDR2: SEHNR, FQNEAQ (reference sequence). The chain's CDR3 is CASSFGNNYGYTF. As DNA, the CDR3 is TGTGCCAGCAGCTTTGGAAATAACTATGGCTACACCTTC.

The chain has TRBV5-4 and TRBJ2-7; 7 nucleotides line up with TRBD2. The CDR3 sequence is 13 residues long. The junction had 4 bases not matched to a gene; V was cut back by 0 bases and J by 7 bases. Germline V gives CDR1 SGHNT, CDR2 YYREEE (reference sequence). The CDR3 DNA reads TGTGCCAGCAGCTTGGCGGGGAGGGATGAGCAGTACTTC. Translated, it gives CASSLAGRDEQYF.

CDR3 in DNA: TGTGCCAGCAGCTTCATGGGACTAGTTGATGGGGGGCAGTTCTTC. Translating gives CASSFMGLVDGGQFF. V usage is TRBV11-1 and J usage is TRBJ2-1; 8 bases fit TRBD2. The V gene's germline CDR1 is SGHAT and CDR2 FQDESV (reference sequence). V lost 3 bases and J lost 12; bases outside the gene matches: 13. This CDR3 contains 15 residues.

The chain links TRBV7-9 to TRBJ1-5, with TRBD1 matching 7 bases. The V segment lost 4 bases and the J segment 7 bases; nucleotides outside the gene matches: 13. CDR1 SEHNR and CDR2 FQNEAQ come from the germline V gene (reference sequence). The CDR3 sequence is 16 residues long. The CDR3 region has the DNA TGTGCCAGCAGCTCCCAACAGGGGAATAGTTTACAGCCCCAGCATTTT. Translated: CASSSQQGNSLQPQHF.

The chain uses TRBV30 and TRBJ1-5; D is perhaps TRBD1 (6 bases). Germline-derived CDR1 and CDR2 are GTSNPN and SVGIG (reference sequence). The V end lost 2 bases, the J end lost 7 bases, and 12 bases lay between the germline ends. The CDR3 runs 13 residues. This CDR3 reads CAWSKGGVQPQHF. The DNA of the CDR3 is TGTGCCTGGAGTAAGGGGGGAGTACAGCCCCAGCATTTT.

The chain carries TRBV19 and TRBJ2-2; tentatively, D is TRBD2 (6 bases). V lost 5 bases and J 4 bases, leaving 17 bases between the germline ends. The CDR3 is 16 residues long. The germline CDR1 and CDR2 sequences are LNHDA and SQIVND (reference sequence). As DNA, the CDR3 is TGTGCCAGTAGTGTCCGTACGGGGGTAGGCACCGGGGAGCTGTTTTTT. Encoded protein: CASSVRTGVGTGELFF.

This chain links TRBV7-2 with TRBJ2-3; no definite D call. Germline V lookup: CDR1 SGHTA, CDR2 FQGNSA. The CDR3 covers 15 residues. Trimming removed 5 bases from V and 2 bases from J, with 14 bases in between. As DNA, the CDR3 is TGTGCCAGCAGCACGCCTGAGTCCCCCACAGATACGCAGTATTTT. It encodes CASSTPESPTDTQYF.

The chain joins TRBV7-3 to TRBJ2-1, with D possibly matching TRBD1 (5 bases). Germline V CDR1 and CDR2: SGHTA, FQGTGA. The ends were cut back, 5 bases at V and 9 bases at J, with 14 bases in the middle. The CDR3 consists of 13 residues. CDR3 nucleotide sequence: TGTGCCAGCAGCGGGGCCGGTTCGGGTGAGCAGTTCTTC. It encodes CASSGAGSGEQFF.

The J gene is TRBJ1-4, the V gene TRBV19; 8 bases are shared with TRBD1. CDR3 length: 13 residues. Per the germline V gene, CDR1 is LNHDA and CDR2 is SQIVND (reference sequence). The V gene end was trimmed by 9 bases and the J gene end by 7 bases; junction bases not matched to a gene: 7. The CDR3 loop is CASHRDRREKLFF. The CDR3 DNA reads TGTGCCAGCCACCGGGACAGGCGTGAAAAACTGTTTTTT.

This rearrangement joins TRBV19 to TRBJ2-2; 7 nucleotides line up with TRBD1. The V gene's germline CDR1 is LNHDA and CDR2 SQIVND (reference sequence). CDR3 size: 15 residues. J lost 7 bases, V lost 6 bases, and 11 bases had no gene match. In DNA form, the CDR3 reads TGTGCCAGTAGCAACGACAGGGTTCGGGGCGGGGAGCTGTTTTTT. It specifies CASSNDRVRGGELFF.

This clone was recorded once. This CDR3 is CASSVLGDPSYEQYF. As DNA, the CDR3 is TGTGCCAGCAGCGTACTTGGCGACCCGTCCTACGAGCAGTACTTC. The J gene is TRBJ2-7, the V gene TRBV9; D is unresolved. V was clipped by 1 base and J by 1 base, with 12 bases between them. CDR1 is SGDLS, CDR2 YYNGEE, per germline. The CDR3 covers 15 residues.

J is TRBJ1-1 and V is TRBV5-1; TRBD1 might be the D (5 bases). Germline CDR1 SGHRS, CDR2 YFSETQ. CDR3 length equals 14 residues. The V gene lost 4 bases and the J gene lost 7 bases, with 17 bases spanning the gap. Written as DNA, the CDR3 is TGCGCCAGCAGCCGGGGTCGCGGGGCGAGTGAAGCTTTCTTT. It specifies CASSRGRGASEAFF.

The rearrangement joins TRBV6-5 to TRBJ2-1; 9 bases match TRBD2. V shed 3 bases, J shed 2 bases, and the junction held 5 bases outside the gene matches. The CDR3 has 16 residues. Germline V gene data show CDR1 as MNHEY and CDR2 as SVGAGI. The CDR3: CASSYLSGSPYNEQFF. The CDR3 DNA reads TGTGCCAGCAGTTATCTTAGCGGGAGCCCCTACAATGAGCAGTTCTTC.

This chain uses TRBV7-9 with TRBJ1-2, with D perhaps TRBD1 (5 bases). The CDR3 has 15 amino acids. The germline V gene encodes CDR1 SEHNR and CDR2 FQNEAQ (reference sequence). V dropped 5 bases and J dropped 0 bases, with 13 bases sitting between them. CDR3 residues: CASSIMSTANYGYTF. CDR3 DNA: TGTGCCAGCAGCATAATGTCGACAGCTAACTATGGCTACACCTTC.

The chain links TRBV5-1 to TRBJ1-3; D ambiguous. Germline CDR1 reads SGHRS; CDR2 reads YFSETQ. This CDR3 contains 16 residues. The V and J ends lost 6 bases and 4 bases respectively, with 20 bases between them. In DNA form, the CDR3 reads TGCGCCAGCAAAGGTCAGACCCCCTCGCGAGGAAACACCATATATTTT. Amino acids: CASKGQTPSRGNTIYF.

Written as DNA, the CDR3 is TGTGCCATCAGTGAGCCCCCGGGACAGAACACCGGGGAGCTGTTTTTT. Translating it yields CAISEPPGQNTGELFF. V usage is TRBV10-3 and J usage is TRBJ2-2, with D possibly being TRBD1 (6 bases). Trimming removed 2 bases at V and 1 base at J, with 11 bases between. The CDR3 extends over 16 amino acids. Germline-derived CDR1 and CDR2 are ENHRY and SYGVKD.

This clone has just one count. This sequence joins TRBV5-4 and TRBJ1-3; D unresolved. The germline V and J ends were trimmed by 0 bases and 3 bases, with 4 bases remaining between them. The CDR3 extends over 13 amino acids. Germline V lookup: CDR1 SGHNT, CDR2 YYREEE (reference sequence). This CDR3 is CASSLVGGNTIYF. Here the CDR3 DNA reads TGTGCCAGCAGCTTGGTGGGTGGAAACACCATATATTTT. Full variable domain (rest looked up from reference TRBV5-4 and TRBJ1-3): ETGVTQSPTHLIKTRGQQVTLRCSSQSGHNTVSWYQQALGQGPQFIFQYYREEENGRGNFPPRFSGLQFPNYSSELNVNALELDDSALYLCASSLVGGNTIYFGEGSWLTVV.

This clone showed up just once. The chain is built from TRBV7-2 and TRBJ1-3; tentatively, D is TRBD1 (5 bases). Trimming left V 5 bases short and J 4 bases short, with 15 bases between. Germline CDR1 SGHTA, CDR2 FQGNSA. This CDR3 is built from 15 residues. This CDR3 reads CASSPWSQGGNTIYF. Written as DNA, the CDR3 is TGTGCCAGCAGCCCCTGGTCCCAGGGAGGAAACACCATATATTTT.

The chain is built from TRBV9 and TRBJ1-3, with D hard to call. V shed 0 bases and J shed 0 bases, with 10 bases lying between them. CDR1 and CDR2 (germline): SGDLS, YYNGEE. The CDR3 loop spans 16 amino acids. CDR3 loop: CASSVEVRGSGNTIYF. The CDR3 bases are TGTGCCAGCAGCGTAGAGGTCCGAGGCTCTGGAAACACCATATATTTT.

This clone appeared a single time. The chain joins TRBV19 to TRBJ1-3, with D hard to call. Germline assignment: CDR1 LNHDA and CDR2 SQIVND (reference sequence). Trimming took off 8 bases at V and 5 bases at J, with 22 bases between the two ends. This CDR3 contains 16 residues. CDR3 nucleotides: TGTGCCAGTTATGGAGGAGGACGGACCGCAAGAAACACCATATATTTT. It specifies CASYGGGRTARNTIYF.

By sample fraction, this clone is medium-sized (0.01 to 0.1%). The J gene is TRBJ2-7, the V gene TRBV29-1; no firm D call. CDR1 and CDR2 from the germline V gene are SQVTM and ANQGSEA. The CDR3 totals 17 residues. CDR3 in amino acids: CSYLGRVGQTSSYEQYF. In DNA, the CDR3 is TGCAGTTATCTTGGGCGAGTTGGCCAGACGAGCTCCTACGAGCAGTACTTC.

The chain employs TRBV5-6 and TRBJ2-3, with D possibly TRBD2 on 6 matching bases. V was shortened by 4 bases and J by 4 bases, with 16 bases between the two germline ends. Germline V gene sequence: CDR1 SGHDT, CDR2 YYEEEE. The CDR3 totals 15 residues. This chain's CDR3 is CASSPRRAPSDTQYF. Here the CDR3 DNA reads TGTGCCAGCAGCCCACGGAGGGCCCCCTCAGATACGCAGTATTTT.

The chain uses TRBV3-1 (or the pseudogene TRBV3-2) and TRBJ1-2; 7 bases match TRBD1. Per germline, CDR1 LGHDT and CDR2 YNNKEL (reference sequence). Unmatched junction bases numbered 3, after V lost 2 bases and J lost 6 bases. The CDR3 contains 13 residues. This chain's CDR3 is CASSQQGVDGYTF. DNA of the CDR3: TGTGCCAGCAGCCAACAGGGGGTGGATGGCTACACCTTC.

The chain is built from TRBV21-1 and TRBJ1-2; no DNA check was done on the table's D call, TRBD1. TRBV21-1 is a pseudogene locus. The length of the CDR3 is 17 residues. CDR3 DNA sequence: TGTGCCAGCAGCAAAGACCAGCCCAGGGACAGAGGCTATGGCTACACCTTC. It specifies CASSKDQPRDRGYGYTF.

CDR3 loop: CASSEMRSIQYF. CDR3 in DNA: TGTGCCAGCAGTGAAATGAGGAGCATTCAGTACTTC. The chain has TRBV2 and TRBJ2-4, with D hard to call. With 2 bases removed from V and 9 bases from J, the gap between germline ends came to 8 bases. CDR1 and CDR2 from the germline V gene are SNHLY and FYNNEI. The CDR3 is 12 residues long.